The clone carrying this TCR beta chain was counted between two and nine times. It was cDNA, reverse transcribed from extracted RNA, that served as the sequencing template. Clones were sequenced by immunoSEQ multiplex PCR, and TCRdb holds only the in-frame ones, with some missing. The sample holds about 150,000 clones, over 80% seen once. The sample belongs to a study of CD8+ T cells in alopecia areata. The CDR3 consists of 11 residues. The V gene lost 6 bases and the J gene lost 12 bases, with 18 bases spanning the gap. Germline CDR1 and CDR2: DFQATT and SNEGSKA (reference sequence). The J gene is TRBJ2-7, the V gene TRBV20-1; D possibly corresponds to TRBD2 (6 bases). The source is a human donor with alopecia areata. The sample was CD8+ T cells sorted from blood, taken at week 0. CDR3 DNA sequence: TGCAGTGCGAATCTGGGCGGGGAACGGTACTTC. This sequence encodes CSANLGGERYF.